This TCR beta chain stems from a study of T cells in localized non-small cell lung cancer. General observations from the study: Within adjacent lung there appeared a median approximately 60 of the top 100 tumor clones.

Some clones are missing from TCRdb's copy, which holds only in-frame ones; the method was immunoSEQ multiplex PCR. This sample has about 14,000 clones, with roughly 27% found just once. As for this clone: Its specificity is not known.

This TCR came from a female donor at least 60 years old with stage I lung adenocarcinoma. The sequenced sample was lung tumor tissue, obtained before any cancer treatment.

CDR3 residues: CASSPSDRGSNQPQHF. The CDR3 bases are TGTGCCAGCTCACCAAGCGACAGGGGCAGCAATCAGCCCCAGCATTTT. V usage is TRBV18 and J usage is TRBJ1-5; 8 bases map to TRBD1. In germline, CDR1 is KGHSH, CDR2 LQKENI. Germline trimming cut 2 bases from V and 1 base from J; bases unmatched to any gene: 4. This CDR3 is built from 16 residues.